This T cell receptor (beta chain) was found in a study of neoadjuvant anti-PD-1 for oral cavity cancer. Study background: Non-progressing patients received a fourth nivolumab dose near day 43, then surgery on days 50-56.

Concerning this clone: The antigen remains unidentified.

Here immunoSEQ multiplex PCR was the method, and the copy in TCRdb shows in-frame clones only, minus some. The sample contains some 8,400 clones, approximately 61% of which appear only once. Germline loops: CDR1 SGDLS, CDR2 YYNGEE. The CDR3 consists of 21 residues. V was clipped by 0 bases and J by 2 bases; unmatched bases: 19. Time point described: after neoadjuvant nivolumab, at surgical resection. General study points: After neoadjuvant nivolumab, PBMC T cell clonality was significantly higher in non-responders than responders.

This TCR was recovered from a person aged 35 to 85 with oral cavity squamous cell carcinoma. The chain is built from TRBV9 and TRBJ2-3; 9 nucleotides match TRBD2. The starting material was PBMCs, obtained after nivolumab (anti-PD-1) treatment. The CDR3 protein is CASSVATGVSGGPRNTDTQYF. The DNA of the CDR3 is TGTGCCAGCAGCGTAGCTACAGGGGTAAGCGGGGGGCCCCGGAACACAGATACGCAGTATTTT.